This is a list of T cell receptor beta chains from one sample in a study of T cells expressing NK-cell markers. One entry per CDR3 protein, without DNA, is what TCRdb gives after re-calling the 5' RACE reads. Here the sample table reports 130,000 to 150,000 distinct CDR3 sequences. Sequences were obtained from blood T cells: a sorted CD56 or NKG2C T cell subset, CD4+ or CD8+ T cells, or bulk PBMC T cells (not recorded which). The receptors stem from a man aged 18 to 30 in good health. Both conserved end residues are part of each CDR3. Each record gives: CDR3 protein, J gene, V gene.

CDR3: CASSQTTPYNEQFF
J: TRBJ2-1
V: TRBV2

CDR3: CASSPQEGDYYGYTF
J: TRBJ1-2
V: TRBV18

CDR3: CASSQGGSPVVDGYTF
J: TRBJ1-2
V: TRBV23-1

CDR3: CASSGREVYEQYF
J: TRBJ2-7
V: TRBV6-1

CDR3: CASSSDSYSGNTIYF
J: TRBJ1-3
V: TRBV4-1

CDR3: CASSGRGSYNEQFF
J: TRBJ2-1
V: TRBV28

CDR3: CASSQDGARSSYNEQFF
J: TRBJ2-1
V: TRBV4-3

CDR3: CASSLELRRPTYEQYF
J: TRBJ2-7
V: TRBV11-1

CDR3: CASSTTESGNTIYF
J: TRBJ1-3
V: TRBV12-3/TRBV12-4

CDR3: CASSQEWPSGSRNEQFF
J: TRBJ2-1
V: TRBV4-3

CDR3: CASSQTTGGETQYF
J: TRBJ2-5
V: TRBV23-1

CDR3: CASSLSPGGPTGEQFF
J: TRBJ2-1
V: TRBV11-2

CDR3: CASSLSGGTEDEQFF
J: TRBJ2-1
V: TRBV12-3/TRBV12-4

CDR3: CASSQVTLAGGKPTDTQYF
J: TRBJ2-3
V: TRBV3-1

CDR3: CASSFDRREKYF
J: TRBJ2-7
V: TRBV28

CDR3: CASSLNTRGEKLFF
J: TRBJ1-4
V: TRBV12-3/TRBV12-4

CDR3: CASSNEGQPSGEQYF
J: TRBJ2-7
V: TRBV9

CDR3: CASSFRSPGYEQFF
J: TRBJ2-1
V: TRBV5-6

CDR3: CSAREISGISNEQFF
J: TRBJ2-1
V: TRBV20-1

CDR3: CASSSSSLRLADTDTQYF
J: TRBJ2-3
V: TRBV12-3/TRBV12-4

CDR3: CASSLDSVEQYF
J: TRBJ2-7
V: TRBV7-2

CDR3: CASSVTGRAADTQYF
J: TRBJ2-3
V: TRBV11-2

CDR3: CASSFVAGLAGGSNTGELFF
J: TRBJ2-2
V: TRBV12-3/TRBV12-4

CDR3: CASSLLRDRTDTQYF
J: TRBJ2-3
V: TRBV7-8

CDR3: CSARLSGNEQFF
J: TRBJ2-1
V: TRBV20-1

CDR3: CAWSTLATTDTQYF
J: TRBJ2-3
V: TRBV30

CDR3: CASSATGGANTGELFF
J: TRBJ2-2
V: TRBV7-8

CDR3: CASSLDSSGRTPQYF
J: TRBJ2-3
V: TRBV7-2

CDR3: CASSSSRGLAEDNEQFF
J: TRBJ2-1
V: TRBV12-3/TRBV12-4

CDR3: CASSGRLAGGSTDTQYF
J: TRBJ2-3
V: TRBV11-2

CDR3: CASSAGGSNTGELFF
J: TRBJ2-2
V: TRBV9

CDR3: CASSYSVTSGSIEQFF
J: TRBJ2-1
V: TRBV6-5

CDR3: CATSRQDSYNEQFF
J: TRBJ2-1
V: TRBV15

CDR3: CAAATLDGTQYF
J: TRBJ2-5
V: TRBV6-6

CDR3: CAISFGIQETQYF
J: TRBJ2-5
V: TRBV10-3

CDR3: CASSQAVGDHQPQHF
J: TRBJ1-5
V: TRBV4-1

CDR3: CASSFPAGGPGSSYNEQFF
J: TRBJ2-1
V: TRBV12-3/TRBV12-4

CDR3: CAISESWQSSYNEQFF
J: TRBJ2-1
V: TRBV10-3

CDR3: CASSFSGASDTQYF
J: TRBJ2-3
V: TRBV7-3

CDR3: CASSQASDWDNNEQFF
J: TRBJ2-1
V: TRBV3-1

CDR3: CASSLAQRGTEAFF
J: TRBJ1-1
V: TRBV7-9

CDR3: CASSLVGWNEQFF
J: TRBJ2-1
V: TRBV19

CDR3: CASSQVPAAGGSTDTQYF
J: TRBJ2-3
V: TRBV4-3

CDR3: CASSPYGRETQYF
J: TRBJ2-5
V: TRBV7-7

CDR3: CASSFVAGGGDEQFF
J: TRBJ2-1
V: TRBV5-5

CDR3: CAWTMSGDFTDTQYF
J: TRBJ2-3
V: TRBV30

CDR3: CSVDQGRGGAAEAFF
J: TRBJ1-1
V: TRBV29-1

CDR3: CASSVRASNPTNEKLFF
J: TRBJ1-4
V: TRBV12-3/TRBV12-4

CDR3: CASSQDQASTDTQYF
J: TRBJ2-3
V: TRBV4-3

CDR3: CASSVDGSGAYEQYF
J: TRBJ2-7
V: TRBV9

CDR3: CASSQDWDRDNEQFF
J: TRBJ2-1
V: TRBV3-1

CDR3: CSVNYGTTNTGELFF
J: TRBJ2-2
V: TRBV29-1

CDR3: CASSLRGNNEQFF
J: TRBJ2-1
V: TRBV12-3/TRBV12-4

CDR3: CAWGLAGGSGELFF
J: TRBJ2-2
V: TRBV30

CDR3: CASRTVDRHTF
J: TRBJ1-2
V: TRBV6-5